A selection of T cell receptor beta chains follows, all from one sample in a study of blood T cells in healthy people across ages. From the 5' RACE reads, TCRdb called clonotypes with MiXCR, one entry per CDR3 protein. The data contain 1.5 million to 2 million distinct CDR3 sequences, 28% of them seen just once; the ten biggest clones take up approximately 7.7%. Sequences were obtained from blood. Receptor source: a woman aged 25-40 years in good health. Each CDR3 is given with its conserved first and last residue. A D gene is named only where the DNA matches it firmly. Some rows have no size entry. The others give once, few or many, or a class for an expanded clone.

v_call	j_call	d_call	clone_size	cdr3_nt	cdr3_aa
TRBV30	TRBJ2-7	TRBD1	-	TGTGCCTGGAGTCCGGGACAGGGAGCATACGAGCAGTACTTC	CAWSPGQGAYEQYF
TRBV3-1	TRBJ1-2	-	-	TGTGCCAGCAGCCAAGATAAGAGCGAAGTTAACTATGGCTACACCTTC	CASSQDKSEVNYGYTF
TRBV29-1	TRBJ2-4	-	-	TGCAGCGTTGGGTGGGGGGTAGCCAAAAACATTCAGTACTTC	CSVGWGVAKNIQYF
TRBV18	TRBJ2-1	-	few	TGTGCCAGCTCACCGGGACTCTCCTTTGTCAATGAGCAGTTCTTC	CASSPGLSFVNEQFF
TRBV7-2	TRBJ1-6	TRBD1	-	TGTGCCAGCAGGACTCCGGGACAGGGGAATTCACCCCTCCACTTT	CASRTPGQGNSPLHF
TRBV15	TRBJ2-1	TRBD2	-	TGTGCCACCAGCAGGGCAACTAGCGGGACTCTTAATGAGCAGTTCTTC	CATSRATSGTLNEQFF
TRBV28	TRBJ1-2	TRBD1	once	TGTGCCAGCAGATCCGGGACAGGCCTTGGCTGCACCTTC	CASRSGTGLGCTF
TRBV29-1	TRBJ1-1	-	-	TGCAGCGTTGCAGTACAGCCGAATTTGAACACTGAAGCTTTCTTT	CSVAVQPNLNTEAFF
TRBV12-3/TRBV12-4	TRBJ2-1	-	-	TGTGCCAGCAGTTTAATTGGGGGAGCTGGTGAGCAGTTCTTC	CASSLIGGAGEQFF
TRBV5-1	TRBJ2-1	-	few	TGCGCCAGCAGCTTGGCCGGACAGCCTTACAATGAGCAGTTCTTC	CASSLAGQPYNEQFF
TRBV2	TRBJ2-7	TRBD1	once	TGTGCCAGCAGGGGGACAGGGGGAAAGTACGAGCAGTACTTC	CASRGTGGKYEQYF
TRBV12-3/TRBV12-4	TRBJ1-6	TRBD1	few	TGTGCCAGCAGAGATAACCGGGACAGCGATAATTCACCCCTCCACTTT	CASRDNRDSDNSPLHF
TRBV12-3/TRBV12-4	TRBJ1-6	TRBD1	-	TGTGCCAGCAGTTTAGGTTGGACAGGGGCTTCACCCCTCCACTTT	CASSLGWTGASPLHF
TRBV7-9	TRBJ1-3	-	-	TGTGCCAGCAGCTTAAGTCGAAACACCATATATTTT	CASSLSRNTIYF
TRBV12-3/TRBV12-4	TRBJ2-5	TRBD1	-	TGCGCCATAGGACAGGGTCGCGTGCAGTACTTC	CAIGQGRVQYF
TRBV20-1	TRBJ2-7	-	-	TGCAGTGCTAGCGGGAGAACGCCGTACGAGCAGTACTTC	CSASGRTPYEQYF
TRBV4-2	TRBJ2-7	TRBD1	-	TGTGCCAGCAGCTCCGGGACAGGACAAACCTACGAGCAGTACTTC	CASSSGTGQTYEQYF
TRBV11-2	TRBJ2-3	-	-	TGTGCCAGCAGTTTAGGGGTAGTAGATACGCAGTATTTT	CASSLGVVDTQYF
TRBV29-1	TRBJ1-1	-	-	TGCAGCGTAGCACGTAGGCCCGGGGACACTGAAGCTTTCTTT	CSVARRPGDTEAFF
TRBV2	TRBJ2-3	-	-	TGTGCCAGCGGCATTGTCCTAGATACGCAGTATTTT	CASGIVLDTQYF
TRBV3-1	TRBJ2-7	TRBD1	few	TGTGCCAGCAGCCAAGATATCAGGACAGGGGGCTCTTACGAGCAGTACTTC	CASSQDIRTGGSYEQYF
TRBV9	TRBJ2-2	TRBD1	few	TGTGCCTCCCGAGGGGGACAGGGTGTCCCCGGGGAGCTGTTTTTT	CASRGGQGVPGELFF
TRBV6-5	TRBJ1-1	-	few	TGTGCCAGCAGTTACCTAGGACGAGAAGCTTTCTTT	CASSYLGREAFF
TRBV6-5	TRBJ1-6	-	few	TGTGCCAGCAGTTACTCGCCAGTGACCTATAATTCACCCCTCCACTTT	CASSYSPVTYNSPLHF
TRBV20-1	TRBJ2-3	-	few	TGCAGTGCTCCAGAGGCCGGCACAGATACGCAGTATTTT	CSAPEAGTDTQYF
TRBV11-2	TRBJ2-1	TRBD2	-	TGTGCCAGCAGCTTGAGGCCGCGAGGAGCGGGAGTATCGAATGAGCAGTTCTTC	CASSLRPRGAGVSNEQFF
TRBV3-1	TRBJ2-6	-	few	TGTGCCAGCAGCCCGCCTGGGACGAGCGGGGCCAACGTCCTGACTTTC	CASSPPGTSGANVLTF
TRBV4-1	TRBJ2-7	-	-	TGCGCCAGCAGCCAAGGAGAGGGCCTGTTTTACGAGCAGTACTTC	CASSQGEGLFYEQYF
TRBV11-2	TRBJ1-6	-	-	TGTGCCAGCAGCTTAGTCCCGAGACAGGAAATGGCACCCCTCCACTTT	CASSLVPRQEMAPLHF
TRBV7-9	TRBJ2-7	-	many	TGTGCCAGCAGCTTAGCGCTACCCTATGAGGAGCAGTACTTC	CASSLALPYEEQYF
TRBV9	TRBJ2-1	TRBD2	-	TGTGCCAGCAGCGATGCCCCCCCTAGCGGGAGCTACAATGAGCAGTTCTTC	CASSDAPPSGSYNEQFF
TRBV2	TRBJ2-4	TRBD1	-	TGTACCAGCAGGGCCCCGGACAGGCTTGCGAACATTCAGTACTTC	CTSRAPDRLANIQYF
TRBV29-1	TRBJ2-5	-	-	TGCAGCGTTGAGGTAGGAACCAATGAGCAGTACTTC	CSVEVGTNEQYF
TRBV12-3/TRBV12-4	TRBJ1-2	TRBD1	few	TGTGCCAGCAGTGAGGGACAGACCTTTTATGGCTACACCTTC	CASSEGQTFYGYTF
TRBV9	TRBJ2-5	TRBD2	few	TGTGCCAGCAGTAAGGGAGGGGAAGCATGGGAGACCCAGTACTTC	CASSKGGEAWETQYF
TRBV12-3/TRBV12-4	TRBJ2-5	-	-	TGTGCCAGCAGCTATGTGTCCCGAGAGACCCAGTACTTC	CASSYVSRETQYF